This entry is about one T cell receptor beta chain. This sample was included in a study of blood T cell repertoires in COVID-19. Study summary: Material from acute and convalescent COVID-19 was sourced from the United States, Italy and Spain. T cells, B-cell-depleted T cells, or PBMCs supplied cDNA or gDNA.

As handled by the study authors: Reference gene primer amplification yielded estimated nucleated cell counts. Data came from immunoSEQ multiplex PCR; TCRdb stores just in-frame clones and leaves some out. D and trimming come from the DNA, and the V and J calls and clone size come from that table. The sample consists of some 250,000 clones, 82% of them appearing once. The CDR3 totals 15 residues. V dropped 10 bases and J dropped 2 bases, with 20 bases sitting between them. The germline gives CDR1 LNHDA, CDR2 SQIVND (reference sequence). Input material: peripheral blood. J is TRBJ1-1 and V is TRBV19; D may be TRBD1 (5 bases). The clonotype originates from a woman in her late teens or twenties with acute or convalescent COVID-19. The CDR3 region is CATRAERQPNTEAFF. Written as DNA, the CDR3 is TGTGCCACCCGCGCTGAACGACAGCCAAACACTGAAGCTTTCTTT.